These T cell receptor beta chains were read from a single sample in a study of radiation and T cells in renal cell carcinoma. Clones were sequenced by immunoSEQ multiplex PCR, and TCRdb holds only the in-frame ones, with some missing. Of about 130,000 clones in the sample, about 88% are singletons; the top ten hold more than 10%. The sequencing used blood, collected from a patient whose treatment included radiotherapy and nephrectomy. All receptors come from a woman aged 45-65 years with renal cell carcinoma. Each CDR3 is given without its conserved first and last residue. The order of the fields is V gene, CDR3 protein.

v_call: TRBV18
cdr3_aa: ASSPPNRGRETQY

v_call: TRBV7-2
cdr3_aa: ASSNKGLAGGGTDTQY

v_call: TRBV7-2
cdr3_aa: ASSLMVGGHETQY

v_call: TRBV6-5
cdr3_aa: ASSYDREVSEAF

v_call: TRBV5-5
cdr3_aa: ASSLEGVNEKLF

v_call: TRBV7-8
cdr3_aa: ASSLVGPKNEQY

v_call: TRBV6-4
cdr3_aa: ASSDPGWDTEAF

v_call: TRBV6-6
cdr3_aa: ASSSGGSYEQY

v_call: TRBV4-1
cdr3_aa: ASSQEGDLNTEAF

v_call: TRBV27
cdr3_aa: ASSLLGGNGNTIY

v_call: TRBV19
cdr3_aa: ASSIDFNNYGYT

v_call: TRBV19
cdr3_aa: ASSGINYGYT

v_call: TRBV19
cdr3_aa: ASSPRERPEAF

v_call: TRBV2
cdr3_aa: ASSDLKRAETQY

v_call: TRBV4-1
cdr3_aa: ASSQPGWGYT

v_call: TRBV5-4
cdr3_aa: ASSLGGNAGELF

v_call: TRBV4-2
cdr3_aa: ASSHEYGTGVPLYGYT

v_call: TRBV4-3
cdr3_aa: ASSQGTEAYEQY

v_call: TRBV5-1
cdr3_aa: ASSLTQDTEAF

v_call: TRBV5-1
cdr3_aa: ASNGQETQY

v_call: TRBV7-9
cdr3_aa: ASSLANSPNTGELF

v_call: TRBV6-1
cdr3_aa: ATRSGWGSNQPQH

v_call: TRBV14
cdr3_aa: ASSPLWGGNSPLH

v_call: TRBV2
cdr3_aa: ASSSSGGNTEAF

v_call: TRBV7-9
cdr3_aa: ASSSGRNTEAF

v_call: TRBV13
cdr3_aa: ASSPRMEGAETQY

v_call: TRBV7-9
cdr3_aa: ASSLGVGDSPLH

v_call: TRBV7-2
cdr3_aa: ASSFWGSSQETQY

v_call: TRBV5-1
cdr3_aa: ASSIAGGRNEQF

v_call: TRBV7-9
cdr3_aa: ASSDDRHNGYT

v_call: TRBV19
cdr3_aa: ASSIDRGTSWAKNIQY

v_call: TRBV9
cdr3_aa: ASSVGAGGIGDEKLF

v_call: TRBV6-1
cdr3_aa: ASKAGAFYEQY

v_call: TRBV28
cdr3_aa: ASSLEFRGYEQY

v_call: TRBV7-9
cdr3_aa: GVSYNEQF

v_call: TRBV11-2
cdr3_aa: ASSLRDLPGSGELF

v_call: TRBV19
cdr3_aa: ASHPRGQGGSYEQY

v_call: TRBV5-1
cdr3_aa: ASSLEAGLAEAF

v_call: TRBV28
cdr3_aa: ASSQRDGFQNEKLF

v_call: TRBV10-3
cdr3_aa: ATRQDTEAF

v_call: TRBV15
cdr3_aa: ATSLGRGAADTQY

v_call: TRBV5-6
cdr3_aa: ASSLTGGTEAF

v_call: TRBV19
cdr3_aa: ASSIQDGYGYT

v_call: TRBV6-5
cdr3_aa: ATAVSRRGEQY

v_call: TRBV7-9
cdr3_aa: ASSLEGSGTDTQY

v_call: TRBV7-6
cdr3_aa: ASSLVQGFNQPQH

v_call: TRBV29-1
cdr3_aa: SVEVTGGPDTQY

v_call: TRBV5-6
cdr3_aa: ASSPPSANEQF